These 22 T cell receptor beta chains share one sample of origin, sequenced in a study of cytomegalovirus exposure and HLA in healthy donors. The primer mix had 60 Vbeta and 13 Jbeta primers. Libraries were prepared by immunoSEQ multiplex PCR; TCRdb keeps only in-frame clonotypes and omits some of them. The sample shows under 200,000 clones, 75% of them seen only once. Sequences were obtained from PBMCs. All receptors derive from a woman aged 35 to 49 in good health and CMV-seropositive.

The J gene is TRBJ2-1, the V gene TRBV29-1; TRBD2 agrees at 12 bases. Germline CDR1 is SQVTM and CDR2 is ANQGSEA. Losses at the gene ends were 4 bases for V and 6 bases for J; bases not matched to a gene: 4. The CDR3 runs to 14 residues. The CDR3 DNA is TGCAGCGTTGTTCTAGCGGGGGGGGCCAATGAGCAGTTCTTC. Amino acids: CSVVLAGGANEQFF.

The chain has TRBV6-6 and TRBJ2-1; 13 bases line up with TRBD2. The CDR3 is made up of 15 amino acids. Germline V gene data show CDR1 as MNHNY and CDR2 as SVGAGI (reference sequence). The trim removed 6 bases at V and 7 bases at J, leaving 6 bases unmatched. CDR3 in DNA: TGTGCCAGCAGCCTAGGGACTAGCGGGACGAATGAGCAGTTCTTC. This translates into CASSLGTSGTNEQFF.

J is TRBJ1-2 and V is TRBV7-2; D is uncertain. The germline V and J ends were trimmed by 0 bases and 0 bases, with 14 bases remaining between them. This CDR3 spans 17 amino acids. The V gene's germline CDR1 is SGHTA and CDR2 FQGNSA. CDR3 DNA sequence: TGTGCCAGCAGCTTAGCAGGAGGGCAGAGTGCTAACTATGGCTACACCTTC. Residues: CASSLAGGQSANYGYTF.

This chain links TRBV2 with TRBJ2-5; TRBD1 might be the D (5 bases). The ends were cut back, 3 bases at V and 2 bases at J, with 10 bases in the middle. CDR1 is SNHLY and CDR2 is FYNNEI in the germline V gene. The CDR3 runs 14 residues. The CDR3 region is CASSEQGLQETQYF. The CDR3 nucleotides are TGTGCCAGCAGTGAGCAGGGCCTTCAAGAGACCCAGTACTTC.

This sequence joins TRBV4-1 and TRBJ1-1; 8 bases fit TRBD1. With 4 bases clipped from V and 3 bases from J, the junction kept 10 bases outside the gene matches. CDR3 length equals 16 residues. CDR1 and CDR2 from the germline V gene are MGHRA and YSYEKL. In DNA, the CDR3 is TGCGCCAGCAGCCCCGATCCAGGGGGCTCGTACACTGAAGCTTTCTTT. Translated, it gives CASSPDPGGSYTEAFF.

This sequence joins TRBV5-8 and TRBJ2-5, with 7 bases lining up with TRBD2. Trimming cost V 4 bases and J 3 bases; bases outside gene matches: 9. CDR3 size: 15 residues. Germline V lookup: CDR1 SGHTS, CDR2 YDEGEE. CDR3 region: CASSPAGTKEETQYF. CDR3 DNA: TGTGCCAGCAGCCCAGCCGGGACTAAGGAAGAGACCCAGTACTTC.

V and J are TRBV18 and TRBJ1-1; maybe TRBD1 (5 bases). The CDR3 is 13 amino acids. Germline CDR1 and CDR2: KGHSH and LQKENI. Trimming stripped 6 bases from V and 1 base from J, with 9 bases between. The CDR3 region is CASSEQENTEAFF. The CDR3 DNA sequence: TGTGCCAGCTCGGAACAGGAGAACACTGAAGCTTTCTTT.

The chain couples TRBV19 to TRBJ2-1, with 7 bases identical to TRBD2. CDR3 size: 14 residues. J was trimmed by 7 bases and V by 5 bases; bases with no gene match: 8. Germline V gives CDR1 LNHDA, CDR2 SQIVND (reference sequence). CDR3 loop: CASSYGGSLNEQFF. In DNA, the CDR3 is TGTGCCAGTAGTTATGGCGGGAGTCTGAATGAGCAGTTCTTC.

This rearrangement joins TRBV27 to TRBJ2-2; tentative D call: TRBD1 (6 bases). Trimming stripped 6 bases from V and 2 bases from J, with 10 bases between. Germline CDR1 MNHEY, CDR2 SMNVEV (reference sequence). The CDR3 has 14 residues. The CDR3 spells CASSQQGNTGELFF. The CDR3 bases are TGTGCCAGCAGCCAACAGGGTAACACCGGGGAGCTGTTTTTT.

This clone showed up just a few times. The chain recombines TRBV27 with TRBJ1-1; a possible D gene is TRBD1 (5 bases). V was cut by 2 bases and J by 0 bases, with 10 bases left in between. From germline, CDR1 is MNHEY and CDR2 SMNVEV (reference sequence). The CDR3 loop spans 15 amino acids. CDR3 coding DNA: TGTGCCAGCAGTTTAAATCAGGGCCTGAACACTGAAGCTTTCTTT. The encoded protein is CASSLNQGLNTEAFF.

The chain carries TRBV6-6 and TRBJ2-3, with 15 bases lining up with TRBD2. The V segment lost 6 bases and the J segment 3 bases; nucleotides outside the gene matches: 4. Looked up from germline, CDR1 is MNHNY and CDR2 is SVGAGI (reference sequence). This CDR3 spans 16 amino acids. The CDR3 region has the DNA TGTGCCAGCAGCCCGGGACTAGCGGGAGGTACAGATACGCAGTATTTT. Protein product: CASSPGLAGGTDTQYF.

The chain is built from TRBV29-1 and TRBJ2-3, with TRBD1 matching 8 bases. V shed 8 bases and J 7 bases; nucleotides not matched to a gene: 8. Looked up from germline, CDR1 is SQVTM and CDR2 is ANQGSEA. CDR3 length: 12 amino acids. CDR3 residues: CSTRTGLNTQYF. DNA for the CDR3: TGCAGCACCCGGACAGGGTTAAATACGCAGTATTTT.

The chain carries TRBV7-3 and TRBJ2-1; TRBD1 is a possible D gene (5 bases). The CDR3 extends over 13 amino acids. Trimming left V 5 bases short and J 3 bases short, with 8 bases between. In germline, CDR1 is SGHTA, CDR2 FQGTGA. The CDR3 sequence: CASSPDNYNEQFF. CDR3 DNA: TGTGCCAGCAGCCCGGACAACTACAATGAGCAGTTCTTC.

The chain is built from TRBV20-1 and TRBJ2-1; no clear D. CDR1 and CDR2 from the germline V gene are DFQATT and SNEGSKA (reference sequence). Trimming left V 6 bases short and J 9 bases short, with 9 bases between. The CDR3 covers 10 residues. DNA of the CDR3: TGCAGTGCGGGCACCAGTGAGCAGTTCTTC. Translated: CSAGTSEQFF.

The chain is built from TRBV7-6 and TRBJ1-4; unclear D gene. Deletions cut 4 bases from V and 1 base from J, with 7 bases between. The length of the CDR3 is 14 residues. Germline values: CDR1 SGHVS, CDR2 FNYEAQ. The CDR3 spells CASSSTRTNEKLFF. CDR3 DNA: TGTGCCAGCAGCTCGACAAGAACTAATGAAAAACTGTTTTTT.

A few counts support this clone. The chain carries TRBV5-1 and TRBJ1-1; D may be TRBD1 (6 bases). Germline CDR1 reads SGHRS; CDR2 reads YFSETQ. The CDR3 loop spans 13 amino acids. Trimming shortened V by 2 bases and J by 6 bases, and 11 bases separated the two germline ends. The chain's CDR3 is CASSFWGQAEAFF. The CDR3 DNA is TGCGCCAGCAGCTTTTGGGGGCAGGCTGAAGCTTTCTTT.

The V gene is TRBV11-2, the J gene TRBJ2-7; TRBD2 matches at 10 bases. Germline CDR1 reads SGHAT; CDR2 reads FQNNGV. The CDR3 is 17 amino acids. Unmatched junction bases numbered 13, after V lost 4 bases and J lost 4 bases. CDR3 coding DNA: TGTGCCAGCAGCTCCTCCCCCCTGGGAGCGGGAGGGTACGAGCAGTACTTC. Amino acids: CASSSSPLGAGGYEQYF.

The gene calls are TRBV10-3 and TRBJ2-1; the match to TRBD2 covers 7 bases. The germline V gene encodes CDR1 ENHRY and CDR2 SYGVKD. Trimming cost V 2 bases and J 6 bases; bases outside gene matches: 22. CDR3 length: 20 residues. The CDR3 spells CAISEEVRIGLVLQGNEQFF. The DNA of the CDR3 is TGTGCCATCAGTGAGGAGGTACGTATCGGACTAGTTCTCCAAGGCAATGAGCAGTTCTTC.

The chain has TRBV5-8 and TRBJ2-7; TRBD1 matches 9 bases. In germline, CDR1 is SGHTS, CDR2 YDEGEE. There are 15 residues in the CDR3. V shed 5 bases and J 0 bases; nucleotides not matched to a gene: 6. The CDR3 is CASRMTGGVSYEQYF. The CDR3 DNA reads as TGTGCCAGCAGAATGACAGGGGGGGTCTCCTACGAGCAGTACTTC.

V is TRBV28 and J is TRBJ1-5, with D tentatively TRBD1 (5 bases). Germline lookup yields CDR1 MDHEN and CDR2 SYDVKM. The CDR3 is made up of 12 amino acids. Between the trimmed V and J ends, which lost 8 bases and 11 bases, there was a span of 16 bases. The CDR3 spells CASQPGDRSQHF. CDR3 DNA sequence: TGTGCCAGCCAACCGGGGGACCGCTCCCAGCATTTT.

This clone was recorded a few times. The chain links TRBV7-3 to TRBJ2-3; D may be TRBD2 (5 bases). CDR1 is SGHTA and CDR2 is FQGTGA in the germline V gene. The CDR3 runs 14 residues. V gave up 5 bases and J gave up 0 bases, with 9 bases separating them. Here the CDR3 DNA reads TGTGCCAGCAGCCTCGGGGAGAGCACAGATACGCAGTATTTT. The encoded protein is CASSLGESTDTQYF.

The J gene is TRBJ2-1, the V gene TRBV4-2; D gene ambiguous. The CDR3 extends over 17 amino acids. CDR1 LGHNA and CDR2 YNFKEQ come from the germline V gene. V was trimmed by 4 bases and J by 0 bases, leaving 16 bases between them. The CDR3 bases are TGTGCCAGCAGCCCCCCGGTCACGCGGAGCTCCTACAATGAGCAGTTCTTC. Amino acid sequence: CASSPPVTRSSYNEQFF.